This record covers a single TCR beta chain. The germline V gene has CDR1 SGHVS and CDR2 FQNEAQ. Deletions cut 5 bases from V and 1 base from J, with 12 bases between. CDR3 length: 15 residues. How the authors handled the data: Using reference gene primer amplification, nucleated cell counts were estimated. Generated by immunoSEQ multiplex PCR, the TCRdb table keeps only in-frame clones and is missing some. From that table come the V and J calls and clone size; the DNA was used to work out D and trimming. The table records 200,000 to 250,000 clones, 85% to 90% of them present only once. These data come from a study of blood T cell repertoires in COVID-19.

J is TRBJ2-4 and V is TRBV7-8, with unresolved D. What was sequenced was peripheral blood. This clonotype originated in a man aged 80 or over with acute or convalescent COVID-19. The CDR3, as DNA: TGTGCCAGCAGCGCGACGACCGGGGCCAAAAACATTCAGTACTTC. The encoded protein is CASSATTGAKNIQYF.